Below are 12 T cell receptor beta chains sequenced from a single sample in a study of cytomegalovirus exposure and HLA in healthy donors. The PCR ran on 60 Vbeta and 13 Jbeta primers. Some clones are missing from TCRdb's copy, which holds only in-frame ones; the method was immunoSEQ multiplex PCR. The data show approximately 110,000 clones, around 75% seen once. The specimen sequenced was PBMCs. These receptors were taken from a woman aged 25 to 39 in good health and CMV-seronegative.

The chain uses TRBV7-9 and TRBJ1-6; D remains unclear. The CDR3 runs 15 residues. The V gene lost 1 base and the J gene lost 10 bases, with 14 bases spanning the gap. Germline CDR1 is SEHNR and CDR2 is FQNEAQ (reference sequence). CDR3 DNA sequence: TGTGCCAGCAGCTTAGGTACCGGGGAAGGCTCACCCCTCCACTTT. Amino acid sequence: CASSLGTGEGSPLHF.

The chain combines TRBV30 with TRBJ1-6, with D maybe TRBD1 (6 bases). V dropped 4 bases and J dropped 5 bases, with 9 bases sitting between them. The germline CDR1 and CDR2 sequences are GTSNPN and SVGIG (reference sequence). The CDR3 runs 13 residues. The CDR3 sequence: CAWNRVDNSPLHF. DNA for the CDR3: TGTGCCTGGAACAGGGTCGATAATTCACCCCTCCACTTT.

The chain uses TRBV14 and TRBJ2-1, with a weak D call TRBD2 (5 bases). CDR3 size: 14 residues. Trimming shortened V by 1 base and J by 8 bases, and 12 bases separated the two germline ends. The germline gives CDR1 SGHDN, CDR2 FVKESK. The CDR3 region has the DNA TGTGCCAGCAGCCAAGGCGTGTGGGGAGATGAGCAGTTCTTC. This translates into CASSQGVWGDEQFF. Drawing the rest from reference TRBV14 and TRBJ2-1, the complete variable domain is EAGVTQFPSHSVIEKGQTVTLRCDPISGHDNLYWYRRVMGKEIKFLLHFVKESKQDESGMPNNRFLAERTGGTYSTLKVQPAELEDSGVYFCASSQGVWGDEQFFGPGTRLTVL.

The count of this clone is one. The V and J genes are TRBV7-9 and TRBJ1-1, with D hard to call. CDR1 and CDR2 from the germline V gene are SEHNR and FQNEAQ (reference sequence). V was pared by 2 bases and J by 5 bases, with 18 bases between. CDR3 length equals 16 residues. CDR3 in DNA: TGTGCCAGCAGCTTAAGGCAACTATCTTATATGACTGAAGCTTTCTTT. This sequence encodes CASSLRQLSYMTEAFF.

This chain links TRBV30 with TRBJ2-1; TRBD2 might be the D (5 bases). Trimming removed 1 base from V and 4 bases from J, with 8 bases in between. CDR1 and CDR2 from the germline V gene are GTSNPN and SVGIG (reference sequence). The CDR3 is 13 amino acids. The CDR3 DNA reads as TGTGCCTGGAGTGGAGGGCGATACAATGAGCAGTTCTTC. This gives the protein CAWSGGRYNEQFF.

The chain uses TRBV29-1 and TRBJ2-3; D perhaps matches TRBD1 (6 bases). CDR1 SQVTM and CDR2 ANQGSEA come from the germline V gene. The CDR3 is 15 amino acids. V was pared by 5 bases and J by 2 bases, with 17 bases between. The CDR3 region has the DNA TGCAGCGTTCCGACAGGTCCTGAGGTCACAGATACGCAGTATTTT. Translated: CSVPTGPEVTDTQYF.

The chain has TRBV21-1 and TRBJ2-7; TRBD2 reflects the table's D call only, with no check against the DNA. TRBV21-1 is an annotated pseudogene. The CDR3 runs 12 residues. This chain's CDR3 is CASSFGSYEQYF. DNA for the CDR3: TGTGCCAGCAGCTTCGGGTCCTACGAGCAGTACTTC.

This clone showed up just a few times. This sequence joins TRBV13 and TRBJ2-6; 8 bases agree with TRBD1. This CDR3 region has 17 residues. Germline V gene lookup returns CDR1 PRHDT and CDR2 FYEKMQ (reference sequence). V lost 6 bases and J lost 2; bases outside the gene matches: 9. The CDR3 DNA sequence: TGTGCCAGCAGGGTACGGACAGGGCCTCCTGGGGCCAACGTCCTGACTTTC. Translated, it gives CASRVRTGPPGANVLTF.

The chain carries TRBV5-1 and TRBJ2-1, with 8 positions matching TRBD2. V shed 0 bases and J 3 bases; nucleotides not matched to a gene: 11. This CDR3 region has 18 residues. Germline V gene data show CDR1 as SGHRS and CDR2 as YFSETQ. The CDR3 sequence: CASSLGPSSGSSYNEQFF. In DNA, the CDR3 is TGCGCCAGCAGCTTGGGACCCTCCAGCGGGAGCAGCTACAATGAGCAGTTCTTC.

V gene TRBV9 combines with J gene TRBJ2-2; the D gene is possibly TRBD1 (6 bases). CDR1 SGDLS and CDR2 YYNGEE come from the germline V gene. This CDR3 contains 17 residues. V shed 3 bases and J shed 4 bases, with 19 bases lying between them. The CDR3 is CASSASDRSSGTGELFF. The DNA of the CDR3 is TGTGCCAGCAGCGCGTCAGACAGGTCTTCGGGCACCGGGGAGCTGTTTTTT.

This clone has only a few counts. The V and J genes are TRBV30 and TRBJ2-5; the match to TRBD1 covers 8 bases. This CDR3 contains 16 residues. The germline V gene encodes CDR1 GTSNPN and CDR2 SVGIG (reference sequence). With 0 bases clipped from V and 4 bases from J, the junction kept 10 bases outside the gene matches. The CDR3 coding sequence is TGTGCCTGGAGTGTAATGTTCGGACAGGGAGGAGAGACCCAGTACTTC. It specifies CAWSVMFGQGGETQYF.

The chain has TRBV28 and TRBJ1-5, with D perhaps TRBD1 (6 bases). Germline CDR1 reads MDHEN; CDR2 reads SYDVKM. This CDR3 comprises 16 residues. Trimming stripped 2 bases from V and 0 bases from J, with 11 bases between. CDR3 coding DNA: TGTGCCAGCAGTTTAGTCAGGGGTAATAGCAATCAGCCCCAGCATTTT. Translation gives CASSLVRGNSNQPQHF.